The 13 T cell receptor beta chains listed next were all sequenced from one sample in a study of post-analysis software for immune sequencing data (dated by TCRdb to the mid-2010s). Receptor amplification or capture employed PCR. The sequencer was an Illumina HiSeq 2500. Unique molecular identifiers were incorporated into TCR beta cDNA libraries to reduce PCR and sequencing biases. Clones were called with MiXCR by TCRdb after fastp trimmed the public reads at Q25, and only in-frame beta chains were retained. Duplicate CDR3 protein sequences are folded into a single record with the most common DNA and genes. Across this sample there are more than 500,000 distinct CDR3 sequences, with less than 40% seen only once. About 5.6% of the sample is held by the ten biggest clonotypes. What the study reported, not specific to this receptor: A handful of TRBV segments, including TRBV5-6, TRBV5-1 and TRBV20-1, were significantly more frequent in patients than controls.

Their antigen targets remain unknown. The specimen sequenced was blood. Receptors were obtained from a girl aged 2 to 17 with multiple sclerosis.

This clonotype was seen a handful of times. The chain couples TRBV5-1 to TRBJ1-1; TRBD1 matches 7 bases. The J segment lost 0 bases and the V segment lost 1 base, leaving 6 bases of the junction unmatched. Germline CDR1 and CDR2: SGHRS and YFSETQ. The CDR3 covers 16 residues. The CDR3 coding sequence is TGCGCCAGCAGCTTGCGACCGGGGACAGTGAACACTGAAGCTTTCTTT. It specifies CASSLRPGTVNTEAFF.

This clonotype appeared a few times. The chain links TRBV2 to TRBJ2-1, with 9 bases matching TRBD2. Germline assignment: CDR1 SNHLY and CDR2 FYNNEI. The CDR3 length is 14 residues. Unmatched junction bases numbered 11, after V lost 8 bases and J lost 9 bases. CDR3 sequence: CASESPGLASEQFF. The CDR3 nucleotides read TGTGCCAGCGAAAGCCCGGGACTAGCTTCTGAGCAGTTCTTC. The whole variable domain, filled in from reference TRBV2 and TRBJ2-1, reads EPEVTQTPSHQVTQMGQEVILRCVPISNHLYFYWYRQILGQKVEFLVSFYNNEISEKSEIFDDQFSVERPDGSNFTLKIRSTKLEDSAMYFCASESPGLASEQFFGPGTRLTVL.

On this clonotype itself: The junction shows a germline mismatch at one end, possibly a read error. This chain connects TRBV6-5 to TRBJ2-1; D possibly matches TRBD1 or TRBD2 (5 bases each). The CDR3 runs 14 residues. Germline V lookup: CDR1 MNHEY, CDR2 SVGAGI. This CDR3 reads CVSKSRGVYNEQFF. The CDR3 DNA is TGTGTCAGCAAATCCCGAGGGGTTTACAATGAGCAGTTCTTC.

This clonotype was detected a few times. This chain connects TRBV11-2 to TRBJ2-7; a possible D gene is TRBD1 (6 bases). V was pared by 4 bases and J by 2 bases, with 15 bases between. This CDR3 has 15 amino acids. Per germline, CDR1 SGHAT and CDR2 FQNNGV. The CDR3 sequence: CASSSVRQAPYEQYF. Written as DNA, the CDR3 is TGTGCCAGCAGCTCCGTTCGACAGGCACCCTACGAGCAGTACTTC.

This clonotype has a handful of counts. This chain connects TRBV6-1 to TRBJ1-4, with D perhaps TRBD1 (5 bases). V was shortened by 9 bases and J by 9 bases, with 32 bases between the two germline ends. The germline CDR1 and CDR2 sequences are MNHNS and SASEGT. The CDR3 is 18 residues long. The CDR3 region has the DNA TGTGCCAGTGGGCGGCTTGTTTTAGAGGGGAGCCCCGCGAAAAAACTGTTTTTT. This codes for CASGRLVLEGSPAKKLFF.

Points on this clonotype: The junction differs from germline at one of its ends, possibly a read error. The chain carries TRBV11-2 and TRBJ2-3; 14 bases align to TRBD2. The CDR3 contains 16 residues. CDR1 SGHAT and CDR2 FQNNGV come from the germline V gene. Here the CDR3 DNA reads TGTGCCCGCAGCTGGGGACTAGCGGGGGAGACAGATACGCAGTATTTT. It encodes CARSWGLAGETDTQYF.

The table lists this clonotype with a few counts. This chain links TRBV12-3 or TRBV12-4 with TRBJ1-2; tentatively, D is TRBD1 (6 bases). The V end was cut by 7 bases, the J end by 7 bases, with 19 bases between. The length of the CDR3 is 14 residues. CDR3 region: CASTERGRVSGYTF. CDR3 nucleotides: TGTGCCAGCACGGAACGGGGGCGCGTCTCTGGCTACACCTTC.

This clonotype was seen a single time. The rearrangement uses TRBV18 and TRBJ2-5; D ambiguous. The CDR3 has 13 residues. Germline values: CDR1 KGHSH, CDR2 LQKENI. V was clipped by 3 bases and J by 5 bases, with 10 bases between them. The CDR3 loop is CASSPTNAETQYF. CDR3 sequence (DNA): TGTGCCAGCTCACCGACGAATGCGGAGACCCAGTACTTC. The full variable domain, its missing parts supplied by reference TRBV18 and TRBJ2-5, is NAGVMQNPRHLVRRRGQEARLRCSPMKGHSHVYWYRQLPEEGLKFMVYLQKENIIDESGMPKERFSAEFPKEGPSILRIQQVVRGDSAAYFCASSPTNAETQYFGPGTRLLVL.

This clonotype was found a few times. The chain combines TRBV6-1 with TRBJ1-4; no firm D call. Germline V gene sequence: CDR1 MNHNS, CDR2 SASEGT. The V end was cut by 3 bases, the J end by 0 bases, with 11 bases between. The length of the CDR3 is 16 residues. The CDR3 DNA follows: TGTGCCAGCAGTGAGACCCGAGGTGCAACTAATGAAAAACTGTTTTTT. Encoded protein: CASSETRGATNEKLFF.

The chain employs TRBV10-2 and TRBJ1-1; 10 positions match TRBD1. From germline, CDR1 is WSHSY and CDR2 SAAADI. The length of the CDR3 is 16 residues. V trimming: 3 bases; J trimming: 1 base; junction bases outside the gene matches: 5. DNA for the CDR3: TGCGCCAGCAGTGAACCGGACAGGGGGAGGAACACTGAAGCTTTCTTT. It yields the protein CASSEPDRGRNTEAFF.

The rearrangement links TRBV6-4 to TRBJ1-1, with 9 bases identical to TRBD1. Germline assignment: CDR1 MRHNA and CDR2 SNTAGT. The CDR3 is 15 residues long. With V trimmed by 5 bases and J by 5 bases, 9 bases remained unmatched. The CDR3 protein is CASSPGTGTGTEAFF. The CDR3 bases are TGTGCCAGCAGTCCCGGGACAGGGACGGGGACTGAAGCTTTCTTT.

This rearrangement joins TRBV5-1 to TRBJ2-5; D gene unclear. Germline V gives CDR1 SGHRS, CDR2 YFSETQ. There are 14 residues in the CDR3. The V and J ends lost 1 base and 3 bases respectively, with 10 bases between them. The DNA for the CDR3 is TGCGCCAGCAGCTTGATGGGTCAAAAAGAGACCCAGTACTTC. This encodes CASSLMGQKETQYF.

This chain connects TRBV7-9 to TRBJ1-3; 10 bases are a match to TRBD1. CDR3 length equals 16 residues. Germline V gives CDR1 SEHNR, CDR2 FQNEAQ (reference sequence). J was trimmed by 2 bases and V by 8 bases; bases with no gene match: 9. The CDR3 sequence: CASGGTGVNPGNTIYF. The CDR3 DNA follows: TGTGCCAGCGGTGGGACAGGGGTAAATCCTGGAAACACCATATATTTT.